This T cell receptor beta chain was retrieved from a study of beta chain features in type 1 diabetes. The overall study: 107,917,701 sorted cells were examined across all samples.

Every bit of the isolated RNA underwent reverse transcription, so sequencing read expressed TCRB transcripts. Profiling relied on immunoSEQ multiplex PCR, and the TCRdb table lists in-frame clones only, not all of them. The data show approximately 260,000 clones, with around 20% seen just once and around 0.028% held by the top ten. Per germline, CDR1 SGHNT and CDR2 YYREEE (reference sequence). This CDR3 comprises 12 residues. The germline V and J ends were trimmed by 1 base and 3 bases, with 4 bases remaining between them. Comments on this clone: Its antigen is as yet unknown.

Whole-study findings and limits: Moderately but significantly shorter TCRB CDR3s were found in Type 1 diabetes patients in all four CD4+ subsets.

The sequencing sample was made of naive CD4+ T cells from blood. This receptor was obtained from a woman aged 35 to 49 with type 1 diabetes. The chain combines TRBV5-4 with TRBJ2-5; the D is unclear. The CDR3 is CASSLPEETQYF. As DNA, the CDR3 is TGTGCCAGCAGCTTGCCGGAAGAGACCCAGTACTTC.